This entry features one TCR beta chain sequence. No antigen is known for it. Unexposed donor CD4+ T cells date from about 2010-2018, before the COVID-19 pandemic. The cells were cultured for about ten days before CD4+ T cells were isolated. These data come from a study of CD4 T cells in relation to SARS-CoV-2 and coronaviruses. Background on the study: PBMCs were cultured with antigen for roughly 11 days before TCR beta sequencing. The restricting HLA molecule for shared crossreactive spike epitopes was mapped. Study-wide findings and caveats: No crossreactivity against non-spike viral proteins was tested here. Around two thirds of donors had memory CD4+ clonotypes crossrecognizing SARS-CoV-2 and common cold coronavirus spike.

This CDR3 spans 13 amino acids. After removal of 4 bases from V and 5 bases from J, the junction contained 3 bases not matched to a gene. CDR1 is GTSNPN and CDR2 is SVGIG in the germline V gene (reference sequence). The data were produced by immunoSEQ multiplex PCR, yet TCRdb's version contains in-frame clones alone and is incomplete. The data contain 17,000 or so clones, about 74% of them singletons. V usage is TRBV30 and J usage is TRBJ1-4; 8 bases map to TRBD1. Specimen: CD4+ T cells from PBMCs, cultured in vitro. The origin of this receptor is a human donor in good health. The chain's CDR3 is CAWTRDRNEKLFF. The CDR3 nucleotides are TGTGCCTGGACCCGGGACAGGAATGAAAAACTGTTTTTT.